This entry features one T cell receptor beta chain sequence. The sample originates from a study of blood T cell repertoires in COVID-19. At the level of the study: From the United States, Italy and Spain came samples of acute and convalescent COVID-19. T cells, B-cell-depleted T cells, or PBMCs supplied cDNA or gDNA.

How the authors handled the data: The authors estimated nucleated cell counts from reference gene primer amplification. Profiled with immunoSEQ multiplex PCR; TCRdb holds only in-frame clones, not every one. Clonal size and the V and J genes are those of that table, whereas D and trimming came from the DNA. The table shows 200,000 to 300,000 clones, with roughly 86% occurring only once. Germline loops: CDR1 SGHTA, CDR2 FQGNSA. The CDR3 loop spans 14 amino acids. After removal of 0 bases from V and 6 bases from J, the junction contained 1 base not matched to a gene. Sequencing was performed on peripheral blood. This clonotype originated in a man aged 45-65 years with acute or convalescent COVID-19. This sequence joins TRBV7-2 and TRBJ2-2, with 7 bases aligning to TRBD2. The CDR3 DNA is TGTGCCAGCAGCTTAGCGGGGAGGGCCGGGGAGCTGTTTTTT. This encodes CASSLAGRAGELFF.